The entry that follows covers one T cell receptor (beta chain) sequence. Antigen specificity is unknown. This sample stems from a study of radiotherapy plus CTLA-4 blockade in lung cancer. Study-wide background: With about a third of patients having disease control, objective responses were seen in 15% to 20%. Notes on the study in general: Per reports, early blood T cell clone dynamics, plus interferon-beta, forecast response most strongly.

Sequencing was performed with immunoSEQ multiplex PCR; in TCRdb, only in-frame clones are kept and a portion is missing. Among 90,000 to 150,000 clones, about four fifths were seen once, and the ten largest hold 5.2%. Patients in the study, people with chemo-refractory metastatic non-small-cell lung cancer, received focal radiation plus ipilimumab CTLA-4 blockade. Germline-derived CDR1 and CDR2 are SGHRS and YFSETQ. The CDR3 has 16 residues. V lost 3 bases, J lost 4 bases, and 18 bases lay in between. The chain links TRBV5-1 to TRBJ2-3, with a possible D match to TRBD1 (7 bases). The specimen comprised peripheral blood, sampled from a patient treated with radiotherapy plus ipilimumab. The receptor comes from a human donor with non-small cell lung cancer who had a partial response to radiotherapy plus ipilimumab. CDR3 residues: CASSYYRGGSADTQYF. DNA of the CDR3: TGCGCCAGCAGCTACTACAGGGGAGGTAGTGCAGATACGCAGTATTTT.